This T cell receptor beta chain was found in a study of cytomegalovirus exposure and HLA in healthy donors. Study conclusions and caveats: Beyond CMV serostatus, there was no information to go on about immune exposure. Follow-up analysis later connected one missense variant in DCLRE1C with trimming of TCR beta V- and J-genes. Specificity of a few CMV-associated chains for CMV antigens was verified in vitro. Researchers reported from a later analysis that most CMV-associated TCR beta chains appeared HLA-restricted.

This clone has only a few counts. Its antigen is currently unknown. Use of 60 Vbeta and 13 Jbeta primers characterized the PCR. The protocol was immunoSEQ multiplex PCR, while the TCRdb copy is restricted to in-frame clones and leaves out a portion. Among 40,000 to 50,000 clones listed, 72% were seen once. The sequenced sample consisted of PBMCs. The receptor was derived from a man aged 30-40 years in good health and CMV-seronegative.

CDR3 DNA sequence: TGCGCCAGCAGCTTGGGTAATCTTAGCCCAGATACGCAGTATTTT. Encoded protein: CASSLGNLSPDTQYF. V usage is TRBV5-1 and J usage is TRBJ2-3; D not resolved. This CDR3 has 15 residues. V shed 0 bases and J shed 4 bases, with 12 bases lying between them. Germline-derived CDR1 and CDR2 are SGHRS and YFSETQ.